This paragraph covers one T cell receptor (beta chain) sequence. The antigen remains unidentified. Profiling relied on immunoSEQ multiplex PCR, and the TCRdb table lists in-frame clones only, not all of them. This table has about 82,000 clones, more than 80% appearing once. V shed 3 bases and J 7 bases; nucleotides not matched to a gene: 11. The germline V gene has CDR1 SEHNR and CDR2 FQNEAQ (reference sequence). The CDR3 contains 15 residues. This sample is part of a study of OX40 agonist ivuxolimab in advanced cancers. Overall study results and limits: Antigens targeted by the expanded peripheral T cells were not determined.

The receptor's source is an adult with an advanced solid tumor such as melanoma, head and neck, liver or kidney cancer. This rearrangement joins TRBV7-9 to TRBJ1-2, with 7 bases lining up with TRBD1. The input for sequencing was CD4+ or CD8+ T cells sorted from blood, taken in a trial of the OX40 agonist ivuxolimab. CDR3 region: CASSFSTGSQRGYTF. CDR3 bases: TGTGCCAGCAGCTTTTCGACAGGGAGCCAGCGTGGCTACACCTTC.